The rows below give T cell receptor beta chains drawn from one sample of a study of blood T cell repertoires in COVID-19. Sequencing used immunoSEQ multiplex PCR; TCRdb keeps in-frame clones, though not all of them. The sample lists a few hundred thousand clones; around 90% were seen once. The sequencing input was peripheral blood. These receptors all come from a man aged 50 to 60 with acute or convalescent COVID-19. The CDR3 runs from the conserved cysteine through the conserved F or W. The D gene is left open where the match is weak. A row's size may be missing; if present it is once, few, many or a size class.

D gene,V gene,J gene,clone size,CDR3 DNA,CDR3 protein
NA,TRBV19,TRBJ1-5,NA,TGTGCCAGTAGTATAGATATGGGGGGACAGCCCCAGCATTTT,CASSIDMGGQPQHF
NA,TRBV14,TRBJ1-1,NA,TGTGCCAGCAGCCGACTCGGGACACTGAACACTGAAGCTTTCTTT,CASSRLGTLNTEAFF
TRBD2,TRBV6-4,TRBJ2-1,once,TGTGCCAGCAGTGACTCGACGGGAACTAGCGGGGGGTCTAGCTCCTACAATGAGCAGTTCTTC,CASSDSTGTSGGSSSYNEQFF
NA,TRBV3-1/TRBV3-2,TRBJ2-3,NA,TGTGCCAGCAGCCCCTACGGCGGGACCACCACAGATACGCAGTATTTT,CASSPYGGTTTDTQYF
NA,TRBV6-5,TRBJ1-6,NA,TGTGCCAGCAGTTACTCGAGGGACTTGGGTTCACCCCTCCACTTT,CASSYSRDLGSPLHF
TRBD2,TRBV18,TRBJ2-7,NA,TGTGCCAGCTCACCGGGGACTAGCGGGGGGTACGAGCAGTACTTC,CASSPGTSGGYEQYF
TRBD1,TRBV5-1,TRBJ2-7,NA,TGCGCCAGCAGCCCCAGGTTGCAGGGGGACTACGAGCAGTACTTC,CASSPRLQGDYEQYF
NA,TRBV2,TRBJ2-7,NA,TGTGCCAGCAGTGAAGGCGGTAGCTTGGACGAGCAGTACTTC,CASSEGGSLDEQYF
NA,TRBV6-7,TRBJ2-5,once,TGTGCCAGCAGTTACCGTAAGAGTAACATCGGAGGGGAGACCCAGTACTTC,CASSYRKSNIGGETQYF
NA,TRBV2,TRBJ1-2,NA,TGTGCCAGCAGTGAATGGCAGGGAAACTATGGCTACACCTTC,CASSEWQGNYGYTF
NA,TRBV7-8,TRBJ1-1,NA,TGTGCCAGCAGCCAAACAGGGTCGGTCACTGAAGCTTTCTTT,CASSQTGSVTEAFF
NA,TRBV30,TRBJ1-1,NA,TGTGCCTGGAGCCTTGCGGGTGGGGTGAACACTGAAGCTTTCTTT,CAWSLAGGVNTEAFF
NA,TRBV7-2,TRBJ1-2,NA,TGTGCCAGCAGCTTAGTAGCAGGGGAGCTTGGCTACACCTTC,CASSLVAGELGYTF
NA,TRBV5-6,TRBJ1-1,NA,TGTGCCAGCAGCTACGGACAGTCTTCTGAAGCTTTCTTT,CASSYGQSSEAFF
NA,TRBV5-6,TRBJ1-2,NA,TGTGCCAGCAGCCCCGGTTCTTATGGCTACACCTTC,CASSPGSYGYTF
NA,TRBV11-3,TRBJ1-1,NA,TGTGCCAGCAGCTTCGGCAGGGGAGGGACTGAAGCTTTCTTT,CASSFGRGGTEAFF
NA,TRBV7-9,TRBJ2-5,once,TGTGCCAGCCGAGGGGGAGCGGCAGAGACCCAGTACTTC,CASRGGAAETQYF
NA,TRBV3-1/TRBV3-2,TRBJ1-5,NA,TGTGCCAGCAGCCAAGACAGGGATCGACCGGGGCCCCAGCATTTT,CASSQDRDRPGPQHF
TRBD1,TRBV2,TRBJ1-2,NA,TGTGCCAGCTCCCAGGGGGCTAACTATGGCTACACCTTC,CASSQGANYGYTF
TRBD1,TRBV15,TRBJ2-7,NA,TGTGCCACCAGCAGGGGACAGGGGGCAGTCTACGAGCAGTACTTC,CATSRGQGAVYEQYF
NA,TRBV2,TRBJ1-1,NA,TGTGCCATACTTAGGGGGACTGAAGCTTTCTTT,CAILRGTEAFF
TRBD2,TRBV2,TRBJ2-5,NA,TGTGCCAGCAGTCCCGGACTAGCGGGGGCCAGGGAGACCCAGTACTTC,CASSPGLAGARETQYF
TRBD1,TRBV2,TRBJ2-1,NA,TGTGCCAGCAGGGGACAGGGGGCCCCCTACAATGAGCAGTTCTTC,CASRGQGAPYNEQFF
TRBD1,TRBV5-1,TRBJ1-1,once,TGCGCCAGCAGCTTTTTGACAGGGGGCAACACTGAAGCTTTCTTT,CASSFLTGGNTEAFF
NA,TRBV10-3,TRBJ1-2,once,TGTGCCATCAGTGAGTCAGGAGGGGATCTTTATGGCTACACCTTC,CAISESGGDLYGYTF
NA,TRBV18,TRBJ2-5,once,TGTGCCAGCTCACCGGGACTGTCAGCAAGAGAGACCCAGTACTTC,CASSPGLSARETQYF
NA,TRBV7-9,TRBJ2-5,NA,TGTGCCAGCAGCCCTGTTCAGTCATGGGGGCGGCAAGAGACCCAGTACTTC,CASSPVQSWGRQETQYF
NA,TRBV4-1,TRBJ1-1,once,TGCGCCAGCAGCCAAGTTCAGGTTTTAGGTAACACTGAAGCTTTCTTT,CASSQVQVLGNTEAFF
NA,TRBV19,TRBJ1-3,NA,TGTGCCAGTAGTATAGTCTACACCTCGGAGGGAAACACCATATATTTT,CASSIVYTSEGNTIYF
NA,TRBV3-1/TRBV3-2,TRBJ2-3,once,TGTGCCAGCAGCCAAGGGGCAGGGAATGTCGCAGATACGCAGTATTTT,CASSQGAGNVADTQYF
NA,TRBV27,TRBJ1-1,once,TGTGCCAGCGCCTTCAGGAGGAAGGCTGAAGCTTTCTTT,CASAFRRKAEAFF
TRBD2,TRBV5-1,TRBJ2-5,NA,TGCGCCAGCAGCCCGAACGCCGGGACTAGAGGGGGGGAGACCCAGTACTTC,CASSPNAGTRGGETQYF
NA,TRBV3-1/TRBV3-2,TRBJ2-2,NA,TGTGCCAGCAGCCATTATGGCTCCCCCGGGGAGCTGTTTTTT,CASSHYGSPGELFF
TRBD1,TRBV18,TRBJ1-2,NA,TGTGCCAGCTCACCACAAGGGGGCGCCGGATTGGGCTACACCTTC,CASSPQGGAGLGYTF
NA,TRBV29-1,TRBJ1-2,NA,TGCAGCGTTAGGTTTGTAAGGGGGTCCCTCCTCTATGGCTACACCTTC,CSVRFVRGSLLYGYTF
TRBD1,TRBV4-1,TRBJ2-5,NA,TGCGCCAGCAGCCGACCCGACAGGGTTCAAGAGACCCAGTACTTC,CASSRPDRVQETQYF
NA,TRBV2,TRBJ2-6,NA,TGTGCCAGCGGAAGGAGGAGAGGGGGGGCTCTCCCCTCTGGGGCCAACGTCCTGACTTTC,CASGRRRGGALPSGANVLTF
TRBD2,TRBV5-4,TRBJ2-1,NA,TGTGCCAGCGGTAACCCGGGACTATCCTACAATGAGCAGTTCTTC,CASGNPGLSYNEQFF
TRBD2,TRBV19,TRBJ2-5,NA,TGTGCCAGTGGGAGACTAGCGGGGGAGACCCAGTACTTC,CASGRLAGETQYF
TRBD1,TRBV19,TRBJ1-5,few,TGTGCCAGTAAAGGACAGGGCAATCAGCCCCAGCATTTT,CASKGQGNQPQHF
TRBD1,TRBV5-6,TRBJ2-7,NA,TGTGCCAGCAGCCGGGACAGGGTCGGGGAGCAGTACTTC,CASSRDRVGEQYF
TRBD1,TRBV3-1/TRBV3-2,TRBJ2-7,NA,TGTGCCAGCGGCTCCGCGAGGACAGGGGGCGAGCAGTACTTC,CASGSARTGGEQYF
TRBD1,TRBV30,TRBJ1-2,NA,TGTGCCTGGAGTGCCCTGGGGACAGAACTCTATGGCTACACCTTC,CAWSALGTELYGYTF
NA,TRBV28,TRBJ1-6,NA,TGTGCCAGCAGCCGAGGACAGAGCTCCTATAATTCACCCCTCCACTTT,CASSRGQSSYNSPLHF
NA,TRBV7-3,TRBJ2-1,NA,TGTGCCAGCAGCTTACGGGCGGGGGAGCAGTTCTTC,CASSLRAGEQFF
NA,TRBV6-1,TRBJ2-7,NA,TGTGCCAGCAGTGCAATCCGATCGGGGGGCCAGGACGAGCAGTACTTC,CASSAIRSGGQDEQYF